This T cell receptor beta chain originates from a study of beta chain features in type 1 diabetes. Every bit of the isolated RNA underwent reverse transcription, so sequencing read expressed TCRB transcripts. TCRdb keeps only in-frame clones here, not all; method: immunoSEQ multiplex PCR. The sample yields roughly 230,000 clones, about 9.3% seen once. A word on this clone: Its specificity is unknown.

Points from the study as a whole: Shorter TCRB CDR3s, moderately but significantly so, were found in Type 1 diabetes patients in all four CD4+ subsets.

Germline values: CDR1 SQVTM, CDR2 ANQGSEA. This CDR3 is built from 13 residues. V lost 4 bases and J lost 4; bases outside the gene matches: 5. One heparinised draw of blood, averaging approximately 110 mL, came from each donor. This receptor was taken from a woman aged 18-35 years in good health. This rearrangement joins TRBV29-1 to TRBJ2-5; the match to TRBD1 covers 8 bases. The sample taken for sequencing was naive CD4+ T cells from blood. CDR3: CSVGTGGIETQYF. CDR3 coding DNA: TGCAGCGTTGGAACAGGGGGTATAGAGACCCAGTACTTC.